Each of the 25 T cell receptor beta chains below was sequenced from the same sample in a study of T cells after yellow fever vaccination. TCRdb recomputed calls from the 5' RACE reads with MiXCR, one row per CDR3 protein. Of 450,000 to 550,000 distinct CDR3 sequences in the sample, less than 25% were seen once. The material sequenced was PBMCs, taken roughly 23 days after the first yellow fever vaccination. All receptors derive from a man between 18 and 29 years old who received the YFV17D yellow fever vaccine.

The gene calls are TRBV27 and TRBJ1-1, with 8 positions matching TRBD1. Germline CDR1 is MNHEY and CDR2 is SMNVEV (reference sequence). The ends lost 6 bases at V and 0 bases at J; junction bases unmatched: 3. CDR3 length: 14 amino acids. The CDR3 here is CASRTGAMNTEAFF. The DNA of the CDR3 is TGTGCCAGCAGGACAGGGGCGATGAACACTGAAGCTTTCTTT.

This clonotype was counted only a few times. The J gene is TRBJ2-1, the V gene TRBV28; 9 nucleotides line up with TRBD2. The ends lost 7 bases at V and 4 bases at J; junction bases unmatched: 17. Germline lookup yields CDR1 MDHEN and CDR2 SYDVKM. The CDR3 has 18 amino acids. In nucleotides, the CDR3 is TGTGCCAGCATTCCCCAAGGGGGCGGGGGGGAATGGTACAATGAGCAGTTCTTC. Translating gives CASIPQGGGGEWYNEQFF.

The CDR3 DNA sequence: TGTGCCAGCAGCTTGGGGGGGAACTCCTACAATGAGCAGTTCTTC. This sequence encodes CASSLGGNSYNEQFF. The J gene is TRBJ2-1, the V gene TRBV7-2, with 7 bases lining up with TRBD2. This CDR3 contains 15 residues. V shed 3 bases, J shed 0 bases, and the junction held 2 bases outside the gene matches. CDR1 and CDR2 (germline): SGHTA, FQGNSA.

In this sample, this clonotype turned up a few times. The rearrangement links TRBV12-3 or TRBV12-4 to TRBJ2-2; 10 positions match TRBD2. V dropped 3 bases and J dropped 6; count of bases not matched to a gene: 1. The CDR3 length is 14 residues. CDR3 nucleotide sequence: TGTGCCAGCAGTTTTACTAGCGGGGCCGGGGAGCTGTTTTTT. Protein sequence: CASSFTSGAGELFF.

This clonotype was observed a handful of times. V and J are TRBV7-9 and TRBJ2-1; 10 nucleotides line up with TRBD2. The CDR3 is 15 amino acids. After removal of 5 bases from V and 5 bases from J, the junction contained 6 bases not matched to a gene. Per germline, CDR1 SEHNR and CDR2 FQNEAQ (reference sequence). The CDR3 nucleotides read TGTGCCAGCAGCCTCAGCGGGGGGGCACACAATGAGCAGTTCTTC. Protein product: CASSLSGGAHNEQFF.

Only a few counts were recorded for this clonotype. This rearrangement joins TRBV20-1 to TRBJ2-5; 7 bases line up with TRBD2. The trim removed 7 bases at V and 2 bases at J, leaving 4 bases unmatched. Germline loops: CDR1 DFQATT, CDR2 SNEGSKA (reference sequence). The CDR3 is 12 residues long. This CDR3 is CSGSGEQETQYF. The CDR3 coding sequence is TGCAGTGGGAGCGGGGAACAAGAGACCCAGTACTTC.

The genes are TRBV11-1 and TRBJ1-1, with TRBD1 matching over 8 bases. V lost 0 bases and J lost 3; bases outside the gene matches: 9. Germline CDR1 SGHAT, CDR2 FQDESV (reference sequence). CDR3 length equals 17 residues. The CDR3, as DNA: TGTGCCAGCAGCTTAGCGGGCAGGGGGCTGGAGGACACTGAAGCTTTCTTT. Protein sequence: CASSLAGRGLEDTEAFF.

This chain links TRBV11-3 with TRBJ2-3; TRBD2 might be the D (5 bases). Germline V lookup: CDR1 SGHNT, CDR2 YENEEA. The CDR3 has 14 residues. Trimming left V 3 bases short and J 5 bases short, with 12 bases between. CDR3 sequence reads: CASSFEGSVDTQYF. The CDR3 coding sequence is TGTGCCAGCAGCTTCGAGGGCAGTGTAGATACGCAGTATTTT.

Here the CDR3 reads CASSLVGTVGANVLTF. The DNA of the CDR3 is TGCGCCAGCAGCTTGGTAGGGACAGTTGGCGCCAACGTCCTGACTTTC. This chain joins TRBV5-1 and TRBJ2-6; 7 bases match TRBD1. The CDR3 has 16 amino acids. From germline, CDR1 is SGHRS and CDR2 YFSETQ. J was trimmed by 7 bases and V by 0 bases; bases with no gene match: 7.

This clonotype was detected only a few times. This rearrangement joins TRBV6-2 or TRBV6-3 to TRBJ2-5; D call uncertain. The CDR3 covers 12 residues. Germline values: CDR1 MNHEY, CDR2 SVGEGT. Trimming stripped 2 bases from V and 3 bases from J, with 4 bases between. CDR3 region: CASSYSKETQYF. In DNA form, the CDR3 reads TGTGCCAGCAGTTACAGTAAAGAGACCCAGTACTTC.

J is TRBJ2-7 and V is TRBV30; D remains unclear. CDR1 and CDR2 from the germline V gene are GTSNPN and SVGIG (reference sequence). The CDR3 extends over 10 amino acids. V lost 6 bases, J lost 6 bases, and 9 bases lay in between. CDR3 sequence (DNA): TGTGCCTGCGAGGAATGCGAGCAGTACTTC. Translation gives CACEECEQYF.

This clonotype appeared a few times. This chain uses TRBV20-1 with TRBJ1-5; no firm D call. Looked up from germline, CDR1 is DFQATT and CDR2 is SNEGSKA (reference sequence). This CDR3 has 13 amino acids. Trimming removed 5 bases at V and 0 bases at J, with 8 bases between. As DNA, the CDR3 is TGCAGTGCTGCCCCGTATAGCAATCAGCCCCAGCATTTT. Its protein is CSAAPYSNQPQHF.

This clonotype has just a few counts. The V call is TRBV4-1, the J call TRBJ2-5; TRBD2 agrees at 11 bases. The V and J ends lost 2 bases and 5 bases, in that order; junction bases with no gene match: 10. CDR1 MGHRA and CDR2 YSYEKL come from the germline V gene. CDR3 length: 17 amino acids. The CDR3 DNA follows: TGCGCCAGCAGCCAAAGACTAGCGGGGCGAGAGGGGGAGACCCAGTACTTC. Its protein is CASSQRLAGREGETQYF.

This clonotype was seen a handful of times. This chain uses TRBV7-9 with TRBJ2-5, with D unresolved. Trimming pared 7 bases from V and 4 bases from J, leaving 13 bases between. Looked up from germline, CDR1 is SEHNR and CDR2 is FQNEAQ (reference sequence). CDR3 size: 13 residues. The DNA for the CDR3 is TGTGCCAGCACCCCCGGGCCACGAGAGACCCAGTACTTC. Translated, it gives CASTPGPRETQYF.

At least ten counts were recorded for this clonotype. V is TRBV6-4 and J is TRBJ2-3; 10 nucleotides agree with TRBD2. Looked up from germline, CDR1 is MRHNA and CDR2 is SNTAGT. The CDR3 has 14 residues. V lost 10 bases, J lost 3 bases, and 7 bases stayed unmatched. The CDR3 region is CATSKRGGTDTQYF. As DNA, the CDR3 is TGTGCCACTTCCAAGCGGGGGGGAACAGATACGCAGTATTTT.

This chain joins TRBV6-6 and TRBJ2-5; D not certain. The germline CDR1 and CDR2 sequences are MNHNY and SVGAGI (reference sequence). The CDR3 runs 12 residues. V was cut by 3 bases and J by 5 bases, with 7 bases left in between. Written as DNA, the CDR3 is TGTGCCAGCAGTTATGGGCCGGAGACCCAGTACTTC. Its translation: CASSYGPETQYF.

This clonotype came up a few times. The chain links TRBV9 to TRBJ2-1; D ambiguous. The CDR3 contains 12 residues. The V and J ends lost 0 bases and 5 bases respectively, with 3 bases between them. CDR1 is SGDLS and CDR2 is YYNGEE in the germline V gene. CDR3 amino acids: CASSVGNNEQFF. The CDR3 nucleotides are TGTGCCAGCAGCGTAGGGAACAATGAGCAGTTCTTC.

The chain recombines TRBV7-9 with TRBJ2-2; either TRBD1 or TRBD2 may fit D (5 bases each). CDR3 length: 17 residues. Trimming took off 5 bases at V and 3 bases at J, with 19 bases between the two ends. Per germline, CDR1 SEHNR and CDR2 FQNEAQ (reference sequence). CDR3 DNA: TGTGCCAGCAGCACCAACCGGGGCAGTTTTTACACCGGGGAGCTGTTTTTT. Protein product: CASSTNRGSFYTGELFF.

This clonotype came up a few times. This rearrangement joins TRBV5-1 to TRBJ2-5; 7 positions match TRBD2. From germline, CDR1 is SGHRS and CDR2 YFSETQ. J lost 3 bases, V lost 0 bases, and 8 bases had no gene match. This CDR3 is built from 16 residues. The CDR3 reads CASSLESSGRKETQYF. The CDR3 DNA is TGCGCCAGCAGCTTGGAGAGTAGCGGGCGGAAAGAGACCCAGTACTTC. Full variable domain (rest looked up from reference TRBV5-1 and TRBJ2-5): KAGVTQTPRYLIKTRGQQVTLSCSPISGHRSVSWYQQTPGQGLQFLFEYFSETQRNKGNFPGRFSGRQFSNSRSEMNVSTLELGDSALYLCASSLESSGRKETQYFGPGTRLLVL.

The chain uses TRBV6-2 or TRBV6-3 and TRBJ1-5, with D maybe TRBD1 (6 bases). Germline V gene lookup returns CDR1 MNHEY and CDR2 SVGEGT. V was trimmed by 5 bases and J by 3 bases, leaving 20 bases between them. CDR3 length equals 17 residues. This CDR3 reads CASSPLRRGGNNQPQHF. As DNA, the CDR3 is TGTGCCAGCAGTCCCCTCCGTAGAGGGGGAAACAATCAGCCCCAGCATTTT.

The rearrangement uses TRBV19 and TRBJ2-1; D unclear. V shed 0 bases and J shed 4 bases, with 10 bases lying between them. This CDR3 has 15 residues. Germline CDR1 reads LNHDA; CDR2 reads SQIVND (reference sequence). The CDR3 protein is CASSIDSLAYNEQFF. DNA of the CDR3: TGTGCCAGTAGTATAGATTCCCTGGCGTACAATGAGCAGTTCTTC.

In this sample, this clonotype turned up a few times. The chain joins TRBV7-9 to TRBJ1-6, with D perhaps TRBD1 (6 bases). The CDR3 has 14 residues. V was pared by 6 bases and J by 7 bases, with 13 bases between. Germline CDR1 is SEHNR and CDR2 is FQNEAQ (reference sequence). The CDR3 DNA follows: TGTGCCAGCAGTCAAGAACAGGGCAATTCACCCCTCCACTTT. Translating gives CASSQEQGNSPLHF.

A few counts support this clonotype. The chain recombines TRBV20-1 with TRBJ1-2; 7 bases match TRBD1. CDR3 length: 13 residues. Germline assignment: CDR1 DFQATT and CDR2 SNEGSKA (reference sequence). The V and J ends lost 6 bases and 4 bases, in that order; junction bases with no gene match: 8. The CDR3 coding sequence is TGCAGTGCGAGGGTGGGACAGATCTATGGCTACACCTTC. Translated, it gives CSARVGQIYGYTF.

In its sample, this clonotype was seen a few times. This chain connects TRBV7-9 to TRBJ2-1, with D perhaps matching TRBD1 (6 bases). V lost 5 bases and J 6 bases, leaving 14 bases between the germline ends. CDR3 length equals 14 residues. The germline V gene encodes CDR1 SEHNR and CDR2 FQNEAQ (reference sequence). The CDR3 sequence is CASSTLDSANEQFF. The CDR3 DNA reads TGTGCCAGCAGCACCCTGGACAGTGCCAATGAGCAGTTCTTC.

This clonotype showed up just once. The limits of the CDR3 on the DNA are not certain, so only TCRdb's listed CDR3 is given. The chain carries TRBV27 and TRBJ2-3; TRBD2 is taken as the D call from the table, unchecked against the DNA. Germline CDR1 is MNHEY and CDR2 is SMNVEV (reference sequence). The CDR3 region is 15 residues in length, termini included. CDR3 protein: CASSTWGAGADTLYF.